The present T cell receptor (beta chain) was sequenced within a study of cytomegalovirus exposure and HLA in healthy donors. Points from the study as a whole: Overall, around 160 TCR beta chains were annotated as cytomegalovirus-associated. The classifier reportedly diagnosed cytomegalovirus status with high specificity and sensitivity.

The CDR3 is made up of 19 amino acids. The J segment lost 2 bases and the V segment lost 3 bases, leaving 16 bases of the junction unmatched. CDR1 is SGHRS, CDR2 YFSETQ, per germline. Of note for this clone: Its matching antigen is unknown.

Assay: immunoSEQ multiplex PCR; the TCRdb copy retains only in-frame clones and omits some. This sample has 65,000 or so clones; roughly 94% occur once, and the top ten carry about 4%. It was the roughly 130-subject validation cohort, separate from the approximately 680-subject first cohort, to which the donors belonged. The TCR comes from a man younger than 30 in good health and CMV-seropositive. The sample consisted of PBMCs. The J gene is TRBJ1-5, the V gene TRBV5-1, with 8 bases fitting TRBD1. The CDR3 loop reads CASSSKLPQGALRNQPQHF. The CDR3 region has the DNA TGCGCCAGCAGCTCAAAGCTCCCGCAGGGGGCCCTGCGCAATCAGCCCCAGCATTTT.